The TCR beta chain under discussion was sequenced for a study of early T cells in non-severe SARS-CoV-2 infection. On the study more broadly: Unsorted whole-blood RNA was sequenced in bulk, leaving chains unpaired.

Comment on this clonotype: Its antigen is currently unknown.

Unique molecular identifiers were attached to individual cDNA molecules. TCRdb analysed the 5' RACE reads with MiXCR anew, one entry per CDR3 protein. The data hold 50,000 to 60,000 distinct CDR3 sequences, with approximately 12% observed a single time. Findings of the study overall: Using VDJdb, the matching emphasized anti-spike CD8 responses while missing private and CD4 specificities.

Sequencing was performed on whole blood. The receptor's source is an adult who was a healthcare worker with PCR-confirmed SARS-CoV-2 infection or an uninfected control (not recorded which).

CDR3 nucleotides: TGTGCCAGCAGCTTGTGGGGGGCCCCTGAAGCTTTCTTT. It specifies CASSLWGAPEAFF. The gene calls are TRBV5-6 and TRBJ1-1; D may be TRBD1 (6 bases). V was cut by 1 base and J by 6 bases, with 10 bases left in between. CDR3 size: 13 residues. The germline CDR1 and CDR2 sequences are SGHDT and YYEEEE.